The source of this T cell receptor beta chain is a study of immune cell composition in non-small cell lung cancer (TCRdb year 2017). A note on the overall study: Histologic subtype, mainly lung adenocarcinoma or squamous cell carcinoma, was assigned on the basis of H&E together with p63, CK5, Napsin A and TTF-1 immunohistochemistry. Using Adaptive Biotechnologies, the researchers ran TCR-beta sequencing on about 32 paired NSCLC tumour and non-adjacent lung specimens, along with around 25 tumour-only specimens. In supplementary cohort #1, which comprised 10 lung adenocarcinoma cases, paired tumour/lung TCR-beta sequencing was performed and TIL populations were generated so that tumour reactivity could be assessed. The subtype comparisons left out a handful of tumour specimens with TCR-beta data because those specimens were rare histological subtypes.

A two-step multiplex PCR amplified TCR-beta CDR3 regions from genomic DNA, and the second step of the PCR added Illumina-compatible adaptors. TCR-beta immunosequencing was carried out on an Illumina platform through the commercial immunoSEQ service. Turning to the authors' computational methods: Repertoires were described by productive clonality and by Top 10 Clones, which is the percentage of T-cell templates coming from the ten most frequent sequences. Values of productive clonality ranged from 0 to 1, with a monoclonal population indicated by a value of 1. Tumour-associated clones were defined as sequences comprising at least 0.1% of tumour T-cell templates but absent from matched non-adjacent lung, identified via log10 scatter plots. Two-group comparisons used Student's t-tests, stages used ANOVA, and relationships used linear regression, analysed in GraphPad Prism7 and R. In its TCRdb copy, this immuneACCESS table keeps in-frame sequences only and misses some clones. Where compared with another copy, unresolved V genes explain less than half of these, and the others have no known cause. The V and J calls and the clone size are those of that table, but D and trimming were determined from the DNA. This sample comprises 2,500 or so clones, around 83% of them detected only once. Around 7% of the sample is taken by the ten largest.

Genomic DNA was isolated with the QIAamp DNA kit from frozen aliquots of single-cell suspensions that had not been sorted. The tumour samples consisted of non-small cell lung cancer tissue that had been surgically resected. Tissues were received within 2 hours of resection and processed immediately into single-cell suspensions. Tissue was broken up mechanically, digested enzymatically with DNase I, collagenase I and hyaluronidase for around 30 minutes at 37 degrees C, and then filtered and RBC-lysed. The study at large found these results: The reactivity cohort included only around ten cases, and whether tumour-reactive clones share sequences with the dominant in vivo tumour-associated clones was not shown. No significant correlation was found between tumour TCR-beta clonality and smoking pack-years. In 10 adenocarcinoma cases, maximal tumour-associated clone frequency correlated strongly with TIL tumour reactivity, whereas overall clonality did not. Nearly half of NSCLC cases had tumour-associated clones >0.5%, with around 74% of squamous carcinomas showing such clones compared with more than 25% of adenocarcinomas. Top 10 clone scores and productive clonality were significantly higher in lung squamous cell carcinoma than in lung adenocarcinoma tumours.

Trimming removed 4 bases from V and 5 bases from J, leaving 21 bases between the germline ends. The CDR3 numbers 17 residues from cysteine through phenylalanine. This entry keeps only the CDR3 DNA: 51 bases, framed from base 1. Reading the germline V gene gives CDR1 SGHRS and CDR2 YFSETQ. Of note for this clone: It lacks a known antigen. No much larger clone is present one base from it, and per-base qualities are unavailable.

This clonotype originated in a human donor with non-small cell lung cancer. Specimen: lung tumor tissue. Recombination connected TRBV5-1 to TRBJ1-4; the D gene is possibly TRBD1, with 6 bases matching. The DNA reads TGCGCCAGCAGCCTTACACCCACAGGGATTCTGAATGAAAAACTGTTTTTT. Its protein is CASSLTPTGILNEKLFF.